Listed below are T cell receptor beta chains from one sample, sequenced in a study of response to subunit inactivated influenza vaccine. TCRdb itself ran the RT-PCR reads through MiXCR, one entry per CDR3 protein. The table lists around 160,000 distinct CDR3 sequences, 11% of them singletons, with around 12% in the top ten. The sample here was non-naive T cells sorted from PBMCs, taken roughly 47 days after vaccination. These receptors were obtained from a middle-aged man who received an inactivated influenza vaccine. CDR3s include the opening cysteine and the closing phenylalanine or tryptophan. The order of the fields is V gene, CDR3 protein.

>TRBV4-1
CASSHRQGGDEKLFF
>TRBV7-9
CASSLGGEINEQFF
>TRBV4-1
CASSQEAVGLASYNEQFF
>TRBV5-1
CASSRSGLERLAGGTDTQYF
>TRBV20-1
CSATNRVSSTYGYTF
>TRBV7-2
CASSLNRESYEQYF
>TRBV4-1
CASSQGGTADKQYF
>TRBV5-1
CASSSDREGGYTF
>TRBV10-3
CAISPGTIQETQYF
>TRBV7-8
CASSLGRLALQETQYF
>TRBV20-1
CSVLPPGLDEQYF
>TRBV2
CASRLATHYEQYF
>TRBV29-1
CSALIGEKLFF
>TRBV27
CASRNRVSSTTEAFF